Presented here are 5 T cell receptor beta chains from one specimen sequenced in a study of blood T cells in healthy people across ages. A J-beta primer mix and a sample-barcoded 5' primer were used in a second PCR of about 7 to 12 cycles. TCRdb fed the 5' RACE reads into MiXCR, producing one record per CDR3 protein. This table has more than 800,000 distinct CDR3 sequences, 29% appearing once. The sample taken for sequencing was blood. The receptor source for this set is a woman of 80 years or more in good health.

The chain recombines TRBV29-1 with TRBJ2-5; tentatively, D is TRBD2 (6 bases). The germline V gene encodes CDR1 SQVTM and CDR2 ANQGSEA. The CDR3 consists of 20 residues. Trimming removed 8 bases at V and 2 bases at J, with 36 bases between. This chain's CDR3 is CSTYAAGSGLSLGLQETQYF. CDR3 nucleotide sequence: TGCAGCACTTACGCCGCGGGATCGGGGCTATCCCTTGGGCTGCAAGAGACCCAGTACTTC.

The chain employs TRBV19 and TRBJ1-2; tentatively, D is TRBD1 (6 bases). The CDR3 length is 15 residues. Per germline, CDR1 LNHDA and CDR2 SQIVND (reference sequence). V lost 5 bases to trimming and J lost 6 bases, with 19 bases between them. CDR3 DNA: TGTGCCAGTAGTGTTAAGCCCGGGACAACGAATGGCTACACCTTC. Its translation: CASSVKPGTTNGYTF.

A few counts support this clonotype. The chain uses TRBV20-1 and TRBJ2-1, with TRBD1 matching 9 bases. Germline V gene lookup returns CDR1 DFQATT and CDR2 SNEGSKA (reference sequence). V was pared by 0 bases and J by 3 bases, with 9 bases of the junction left unmatched. The CDR3 extends over 17 amino acids. The CDR3 spells CSARDPLGQGIYNEQFF. CDR3 nucleotides: TGCAGTGCTAGAGATCCATTGGGACAGGGTATCTACAATGAGCAGTTCTTC.

The V call is TRBV20-1, the J call TRBJ2-1; 10 bases match TRBD2. Per germline, CDR1 DFQATT and CDR2 SNEGSKA (reference sequence). CDR3 length equals 13 residues. V shed 8 bases, J shed 7 bases, and the junction held 8 bases outside the gene matches. As DNA, the CDR3 is TGCAGTACAACTAGCGGGGCGGGAAATGAGCAGTTCTTC. This sequence encodes CSTTSGAGNEQFF.

This clonotype has more than one count but fewer than ten. A clone one base away is much larger, so this may be a read error. The chain joins TRBV3-1 to TRBJ2-6; D might be TRBD1 (5 bases). CDR3 size: 17 residues. The germline gives CDR1 LGHDT, CDR2 YNNKEL (reference sequence). CDR3 in amino acids: CASSQGFGLNGANVRTF. In DNA, the CDR3 is TGTGCCAGCAGCCAAGGGTTTGGGTTGAATGGGGCCAACGTCCGGACTTTC.